This is a list of T cell receptor beta chains from one sample in a study of a mutant IDH1 vaccine in newly diagnosed glioma. Clones were read by immunoSEQ multiplex PCR, and TCRdb kept only the in-frame ones, dropping some. In the table there are 70,000 or so clones, around four fifths of which are singletons. Sequenced here: peripheral blood mononuclear cells (PBMCs), sampled from a glioma patient treated with radiotherapy, temozolomide or both. The receptors shown here come from a woman aged 18-35 years with glioma. Some clones in this sample may be carry-over from other donors' samples. Each CDR3 is given with its conserved first and last residue. The order of the fields is clone size, J gene, V gene, D gene, CDR3 protein, CDR3 DNA. A D gene is named only where the DNA matches it firmly. Clone size is given for some rows only: seen once, a few or many times, or a class if the clone is expanded.

once | TRBJ1-2 | TRBV29-1 | TRBD1 | CSVVEGAYGYTF | TGCAGCGTTGTCGAGGGGGCGTATGGCTACACCTTC
- | TRBJ2-5 | TRBV30 | - | CAWRETGRETQYF | TGTGCCTGGAGGGAGACAGGGAGGGAGACCCAGTACTTC
- | TRBJ1-2 | TRBV6-6 | - | CASSYHPGTDYGYTF | TGTGCCAGCAGTTACCATCCCGGGACCGACTATGGCTACACCTTC
- | TRBJ2-7 | TRBV2 | TRBD1 | CASSLRQGAGEQYF | TGTGCCAGCAGCCTACGACAGGGGGCGGGAGAGCAGTACTTC
- | TRBJ1-2 | TRBV5-8 | - | CASSFWTGYTF | TGTGCCAGCAGCTTCTGGACCGGCTACACCTTC
- | TRBJ1-1 | TRBV7-9 | - | CASSSRGVNTEAFF | TGTGCCAGCAGCTCCCGGGGGGTGAACACTGAAGCTTTCTTT
- | TRBJ1-1 | TRBV7-6 | - | CASSHLAGQLNTEAFF | TGTGCCAGCAGCCATCTCGCAGGACAACTGAACACTGAAGCTTTCTTT
once | TRBJ2-2 | TRBV21-1 | - | CASSKVAGDGTGELFF | TGTGCCAGCAGCAAAGTCGCAGGGGATGGGACCGGGGAGCTGTTTTTT
- | TRBJ1-6 | TRBV18 | - | CASSGADNSPLHF | TGTGCCAGCTCAGGGGCAGATAATTCACCCCTCCACTTT
- | TRBJ1-4 | TRBV10-3 | TRBD1 | CAISAGQGIEEKLFF | TGTGCCATCAGCGCCGGACAGGGGATAGAGGAAAAACTGTTTTTT
- | TRBJ1-5 | TRBV5-6 | - | CASSSTGTSRTQPQHF | TGTGCCAGCAGCTCAACAGGGACCTCGAGGACTCAGCCCCAGCATTTT
- | TRBJ2-7 | TRBV6-1 | TRBD2 | CASSVRAGDSYEQYF | TGTGCCAGCAGTGTCAGGGCGGGGGACTCCTACGAGCAGTACTTC
- | TRBJ2-7 | TRBV5-1 | TRBD1 | CASSPDRDEQYF | TGCGCCAGCAGCCCGGACAGGGACGAGCAGTACTTC
- | TRBJ1-1 | TRBV10-1 | - | CASRVSCEAFF | TGCGCCAGCAGAGTAAGTTGTGAAGCTTTCTTT
- | TRBJ1-2 | TRBV5-1 | TRBD1 | CASSYLGQGAYGYTF | TGCGCCAGCAGCTATCTGGGACAGGGGGCTTATGGCTACACCTTC
- | TRBJ1-1 | TRBV4-1 | - | CASSQNQLDTEAFF | TGCGCCAGCAGCCAGAACCAACTGGACACTGAAGCTTTCTTT
- | TRBJ2-7 | TRBV19 | - | CASSMRGWTESSYEQYF | TGTGCCAGTAGTATGAGGGGTTGGACAGAGAGCTCCTACGAGCAGTACTTC
- | TRBJ1-3 | TRBV19 | TRBD1 | CASRESRGQNLGNTIYF | TGTGCCAGTAGGGAATCCAGGGGGCAAAACCTCGGAAACACCATATATTTT
- | TRBJ1-3 | TRBV11-3 | - | CASSDPGHSSGNTIYF | TGTGCCAGCAGCGACCCGGGACACAGCTCTGGAAACACCATATATTTT
- | TRBJ2-3 | TRBV4-2 | TRBD2 | CASSHDSSGVNTDTQYF | TGTGCCAGCAGCCATGATTCTAGCGGGGTTAACACAGATACGCAGTATTTT
- | TRBJ2-7 | TRBV4-1 | TRBD1 | CASSQPGQGAYEQYF | TGCGCCAGCAGCCAGCCGGGACAGGGGGCTTACGAGCAGTACTTC
few | TRBJ2-5 | TRBV5-1 | - | CASSSQGGPAETQYF | TGCGCCAGCAGCTCGCAGGGGGGGCCAGCGGAGACCCAGTACTTC